This TCR beta chain was sequenced during a study of blood T cell repertoires in COVID-19. About the research overall: The United States, Italy and Spain provided the acute and convalescent COVID-19 samples. Nucleic acid was either cDNA or gDNA, and it came from T cells, B-cell-depleted T cells, or PBMCs.

Authors' data handling: Nucleated cell number was recorded as an estimate derived from reference gene primer amplification. Sequenced by immunoSEQ multiplex PCR; TCRdb stores in-frame clones only, minus some. V and J calls plus clone size are reproduced from that table; the DNA served to infer D and trimming. The data hold around 450,000 clones, with 70% to 90% observed a single time. Participants were aged roughly 18 to 100 years from approximately 25 US areas. Germline V gene sequence: CDR1 SGDLS, CDR2 YYNGEE. CDR3 size: 16 residues. Deletions cut 5 bases from V and 1 base from J, with 15 bases between.

The source of this sequence is a woman aged 18-29 years with acute COVID-19. Sequencing was carried out using PBMCs or T cells enriched from blood (not recorded which). This chain links TRBV9 with TRBJ2-2; possibly TRBD2 for D (7 bases). The DNA of the CDR3 is TGTGCCAGCAGTGAAAGGGGGGGAAAGAACACCGGGGAGCTGTTTTTT. Encoded protein: CASSERGGKNTGELFF.